This T cell receptor beta chain is from a study of control samples from healthy donors and cancer patients. Data came from immunoSEQ multiplex PCR; TCRdb stores just in-frame clones and leaves some out. The table shows over 85,000 clones, with roughly 90% occurring only once. The CDR3 is made up of 18 amino acids. CDR1 SGHDN and CDR2 FVKESK come from the germline V gene. V dropped 0 bases and J dropped 1; count of bases not matched to a gene: 9. The origin of this receptor is a woman aged 55-75 years with lung cancer. What was sequenced was PBMCs. V usage is TRBV14 and J usage is TRBJ1-2; 9 positions agree with TRBD1. The CDR3 loop is CASSQEAGQGPVNYGYTF. Written as DNA, the CDR3 is TGTGCCAGCAGCCAAGAAGCGGGACAGGGCCCCGTTAACTATGGCTACACCTTC.